This T cell receptor (beta chain) was retrieved from a study of T cell responses to AZD1222 COVID-19 vaccine. Study-wide points: Unmutated variant regions are reportedly the target of nearly half of TCRs that are spike-specific. Among the donors, most were white British and more were female, and clonal diversity was possibly underestimated. Seropositive AZD1222 recipients at baseline numbered only five or six. Spike regions recognized by vaccine-associated CD4 TCRs spanned the protein, led by 160-218 and 743-854.

Using immunoSEQ multiplex PCR, the repertoire was profiled, and TCRdb retains in-frame clones only, with some absent. The sample has about 190,000 clones; 90% to 95% are singletons. V lost 7 bases and J lost 5, with 17 bases in between. The CDR3 is 14 amino acids. CDR1 and CDR2 from the germline V gene are SNHLY and FYNNEI. On this clone: Its specificity is unknown.

The sample was peripheral blood, taken on day 0 of AZD1222 vaccination. The sequence was collected from an adult in good health. The V call is TRBV2, the J call TRBJ2-5; D may be TRBD1 (6 bases). The CDR3: CASTGTYGIETQYF. The CDR3 DNA is TGTGCCAGCACGGGGACATATGGCATCGAGACCCAGTACTTC.